This T cell receptor (beta chain) comes out of a study of T cell responses to AZD1222 COVID-19 vaccine. The junction had 6 bases not matched to a gene; V was cut back by 6 bases and J by 7 bases. The CDR3 runs to 12 residues. Germline V lookup: CDR1 MDHEN, CDR2 SYDVKM. On this clone: Its specificity is not known.

Whole-study findings and limits: Donors skewed white British and female; clonal diversity was possibly underestimated. Sampling captured repertoires only after the peak T cell response.

Sequencing was performed with immunoSEQ multiplex PCR; in TCRdb, only in-frame clones are kept and a portion is missing. The sample contains fewer than 85,000 clones, around 88% of which appear only once. The sequencing used peripheral blood, collected on day 0 of AZD1222 vaccination. The clonotype was recovered from an adult in good health. The V and J genes are TRBV28 and TRBJ2-7; 7 bases agree with TRBD1. Here the CDR3 DNA reads TGTGCCAGCAGCGCCCCGGGACAGGAGCAGTACTTC. Translated: CASSAPGQEQYF.